The source of this TCR beta chain is a study of blood T cell repertoires in COVID-19. V lost 5 bases to trimming and J lost 1 base; unmatched junction nucleotides: 9. The CDR3 consists of 16 residues. Germline values: CDR1 SGHVS, CDR2 FNYEAQ. TCRdb's table, derived via immunoSEQ multiplex PCR, lists solely in-frame clones and lacks some. The profile shows 89,000 or so clones, around 85% of them singletons. This TCR came from an older man with acute or convalescent COVID-19. Material for sequencing was peripheral blood. This rearrangement joins TRBV7-6 to TRBJ1-1, with 8 bases that match TRBD1. The CDR3, as DNA: TGTGCCAGCAGCCGGGGAACAGGGGGGCGGAACACTGAAGCTTTCTTT. This translates into CASSRGTGGRNTEAFF.